This entry describes one TCR beta chain. What it recognizes is unknown. Subsets obtained from CD4+ cells comprised CD45RA+ naive and CD45RA-negative memory cells. This table comes from immunoSEQ multiplex PCR, and its TCRdb copy is limited to in-frame clones, with some not included. The table has millions of clones, just over 90% seen once. The sample is drawn from a study of shared clonotypes between healthy human individuals. Germline loops: CDR1 MNHEY, CDR2 SVGAGI. The length of the CDR3 is 15 residues. V lost 4 bases to trimming and J lost 5 bases; unmatched junction nucleotides: 7. Study-wide results and caveats: Sharing across four donors was highest in naive CD4 (roughly 5%) and lowest in memory CD8 (0.4%). Against clonotypes common to all four donors, non-shared ones had lower generation probabilities.

The sample was naive CD4+ T cells sorted from blood. Subset indicated: CD45RA+ positively selected. The receptor comes from a man aged 18 to 29 in good health. The chain has TRBV6-5 and TRBJ1-2; 10 nucleotides align to TRBD1. The CDR3 loop reads CASSWDRGNEYGYTF. CDR3 DNA: TGTGCCAGCAGTTGGGACAGGGGAAATGAATATGGCTACACCTTC.